This T cell receptor beta chain was recovered during a study of blood T cell repertoires in COVID-19. Some clones are missing from TCRdb's copy, which holds only in-frame ones; the method was immunoSEQ multiplex PCR. The sample has 50,000 to 65,000 clones, about four fifths seen once. CDR1 is SGDLS, CDR2 YYNGEE, per germline. Trimming cost V 0 bases and J 14 bases; bases outside gene matches: 6. CDR3 length equals 14 residues. The TCR comes from an older woman with acute or convalescent COVID-19. This chain links TRBV9 with TRBJ1-6; 9 bases are a match to TRBD1. Sequencing was performed on peripheral blood. The CDR3 loop reads CASSVEGTGYALHF. CDR3 nucleotide sequence: TGTGCCAGCAGCGTAGAGGGGACAGGGTATGCCCTCCACTTT.